Each of the 28 T cell receptor beta chains below was sequenced from the same sample in a study of OX40 agonist ivuxolimab in advanced cancers. The method was the immunoSEQ multiplex PCR assay. TCRdb provides this immuneACCESS table in a form limited to in-frame rearrangements. Some clones are lacking; in checked studies, under half of them reflect an unresolved V gene, and why the rest are absent is not known. The sample table shows 71,000 or so clones, and around nine tenths are seen once. The top ten clones comprise 0.7% to 0.9% of the sample. Specimen: CD4+ or CD8+ T cells sorted from blood, collected in a trial of the OX40 agonist ivuxolimab. The source of these receptors is an adult with an advanced solid tumor such as melanoma, head and neck, liver or kidney cancer.

This chain links TRBV5-1 with TRBJ1-1; D remains unclear. The CDR3 loop spans 14 amino acids. Germline assignment: CDR1 SGHRS and CDR2 YFSETQ. V was pared by 2 bases and J by 0 bases, with 8 bases between. The CDR3 region is CASSLKGMNTEAFF. CDR3 bases: TGCGCCAGCAGCTTAAAGGGAATGAACACTGAAGCTTTCTTT.

The V call is TRBV9, the J call TRBJ2-7; the D is unclear. The CDR3 sequence is 15 residues long. Germline CDR1 is SGDLS and CDR2 is YYNGEE. The V and J ends lost 0 bases and 0 bases respectively, with 10 bases between them. CDR3 sequence reads: CASSVGHSSSYEQYF. Written as DNA, the CDR3 is TGTGCCAGCAGCGTAGGACACTCGAGCTCCTACGAGCAGTACTTC.

V is TRBV2 and J is TRBJ1-4, with a weak D call TRBD1 (5 bases). V lost 7 bases, J lost 5 bases, and 14 bases lay in between. The CDR3 sequence is 14 residues long. Germline-derived CDR1 and CDR2 are SNHLY and FYNNEI. The CDR3 sequence is CASTGWGTNEKLFF. In nucleotides, the CDR3 is TGTGCCAGCACCGGTTGGGGGACCAATGAAAAACTGTTTTTT.

J is TRBJ2-7 and V is TRBV9; D remains unclear. The V gene lost 4 bases and the J gene lost 6 bases, with 17 bases spanning the gap. CDR3 length equals 14 residues. Germline V lookup: CDR1 SGDLS, CDR2 YYNGEE. CDR3 sequence: CASSPPGSITEQYF. Here the CDR3 DNA reads TGTGCCAGCAGCCCCCCCGGCAGTATAACCGAGCAGTACTTC.

This clone came up a few times. The chain links TRBV14 to TRBJ2-2, with 13 bases matching TRBD2. The trim removed 5 bases at V and 7 bases at J, leaving 7 bases unmatched. Germline V lookup: CDR1 SGHDN, CDR2 FVKESK. This CDR3 spans 16 amino acids. CDR3 residues: CASSNRLAGGFGELFF. In nucleotides, the CDR3 is TGTGCCAGCAGCAACAGACTAGCGGGAGGATTCGGGGAGCTGTTTTTT.

The genes are TRBV6-4 and TRBJ2-1, with a tentative D call TRBD2 (6 bases). Trimming took off 5 bases at V and 4 bases at J, with 15 bases between the two ends. This CDR3 comprises 15 residues. Germline V gene lookup returns CDR1 MRHNA and CDR2 SNTAGT. The CDR3 here is CASSHRGSSYNEQFF. In nucleotides, the CDR3 is TGTGCCAGCAGTCATCGGGGGTCGAGTTACAATGAGCAGTTCTTC.

This chain connects TRBV19 to TRBJ1-4; TRBD1 matches at 9 bases. Germline V gives CDR1 LNHDA, CDR2 SQIVND (reference sequence). This CDR3 spans 14 amino acids. V gave up 5 bases and J gave up 12 bases; unmatched junction bases: 10. The CDR3 DNA is TGTGCCAGTAGTCCGGGGACAGGGTCCGTAGAACTGTTTTTT. It specifies CASSPGTGSVELFF.

The count of this clone is one. V usage is TRBV6-1 and J usage is TRBJ2-2; TRBD2 matches at 13 bases. The CDR3 consists of 14 residues. Germline lookup yields CDR1 MNHNS and CDR2 SASEGT. The junction had 7 bases not matched to a gene; V was cut back by 11 bases and J by 7 bases. The CDR3 DNA is TGTGCCGGGAGACTAGCGGGAGGTATCGGGGAGCTGTTTTTT. The encoded protein is CAGRLAGGIGELFF.

This rearrangement joins TRBV5-6 to TRBJ2-5, with TRBD2 as a possible D gene (5 bases). This CDR3 is built from 15 residues. Trimming pared 1 base from V and 2 bases from J, leaving 12 bases between. Germline V gene sequence: CDR1 SGHDT, CDR2 YYEEEE. The CDR3 reads CASSLSSGLQETQYF. CDR3 coding DNA: TGTGCCAGCAGCTTGAGTTCGGGGTTACAAGAGACCCAGTACTTC.

In regard to this clone: Within the sample, other DNA sequences also encode this same CDR3. The chain has TRBV7-2 and TRBJ2-5; 7 bases match TRBD1. V lost 2 bases to trimming and J lost 5 bases; unmatched junction nucleotides: 5. The germline V gene encodes CDR1 SGHTA and CDR2 FQGNSA. The CDR3 spans 14 residues. CDR3 in DNA: TGTGCCAGCAGCTTAAGGACAGGTCGGGAGACCCAGTACTTC. Amino acids: CASSLRTGRETQYF. The full variable domain, with the rest looked up from reference TRBV7-2 and TRBJ2-5, is GAGVSQSPSNKVTEKGKDVELRCDPISGHTALYWYRQSLGQGLEFLIYFQGNSAPDKSGLPSDRFSAERTGGSVSTLTIQRTQQEDSAVYLCASSLRTGRETQYFGPGTRLLVL.

This chain connects TRBV9 to TRBJ1-4; 8 bases agree with TRBD1. The germline V gene has CDR1 SGDLS and CDR2 YYNGEE. The CDR3 contains 15 residues. The V segment lost 4 bases and the J segment 2 bases; nucleotides outside the gene matches: 4. CDR3 loop: CASSTRTGTNEKLFF. For the CDR3, the DNA is TGTGCCAGCAGCACCAGGACAGGGACTAATGAAAAACTGTTTTTT.

This chain joins TRBV30 and TRBJ2-4; unclear D gene. Germline CDR1 is GTSNPN and CDR2 is SVGIG (reference sequence). The length of the CDR3 is 14 residues. Trimming took off 2 bases at V and 7 bases at J, with 15 bases between the two ends. The CDR3 protein is CAWSPMGRSNIQYF. DNA of the CDR3: TGTGCCTGGAGTCCGATGGGCCGGTCCAACATTCAGTACTTC.

J is TRBJ1-1 and V is TRBV5-4; no reliable D call. The germline V and J ends were trimmed by 2 bases and 1 base, with 9 bases remaining between them. The germline V gene encodes CDR1 SGHNT and CDR2 YYREEE (reference sequence). The CDR3 sequence is 14 residues long. DNA for the CDR3: TGTGCCAGCAGCTTCTCGACGGGGAACACTGAAGCTTTCTTT. Translation: CASSFSTGNTEAFF. The whole variable domain, filled in from reference TRBV5-4 and TRBJ1-1, reads ETGVTQSPTHLIKTRGQQVTLRCSSQSGHNTVSWYQQALGQGPQFIFQYYREEENGRGNFPPRFSGLQFPNYSSELNVNALELDDSALYLCASSFSTGNTEAFFGQGTRLTVV.

The CDR3 DNA sequence: TGTGCCAGCAGCTTGACGGGGGAGTGGGGAGCTTTCTTT. As protein: CASSLTGEWGAFF. This sequence joins TRBV5-6 and TRBJ1-1, with TRBD1 as a possible D gene (5 bases). Germline V gene data show CDR1 as SGHDT and CDR2 as YYEEEE. The CDR3 totals 13 residues. Deletions cut 1 base from V and 10 bases from J, with 14 bases between. The whole variable domain, remainder taken from reference TRBV5-6 and TRBJ1-1, is DAGVTQSPTHLIKTRGQQVTLRCSPKSGHDTVSWYQQALGQGPQFIFQYYEEEERQRGNFPDRFSGHQFPNYSSELNVNALLLGDSALYLCASSLTGEWGAFFGQGTRLTVV.

V and J are TRBV7-2 and TRBJ2-1, with 15 bases lining up with TRBD2. The J segment lost 6 bases and the V segment lost 1 base, leaving 10 bases of the junction unmatched. This CDR3 region has 19 residues. CDR1 is SGHTA and CDR2 is FQGNSA in the germline V gene. The CDR3 DNA reads as TGTGCCAGCAGCTTAGGAGGACTAGCGGGGGGGCTGAAGATCAATGAGCAGTTCTTC. Its protein is CASSLGGLAGGLKINEQFF. The full variable domain, in which reference TRBV7-2 and TRBJ2-1 provide the parts outside the CDR3, is GAGVSQSPSNKVTEKGKDVELRCDPISGHTALYWYRQSLGQGLEFLIYFQGNSAPDKSGLPSDRFSAERTGGSVSTLTIQRTQQEDSAVYLCASSLGGLAGGLKINEQFFGPGTRLTVL.

This chain links TRBV27 with TRBJ1-1, with 7 bases lining up with TRBD1. The length of the CDR3 is 14 residues. The V gene's germline CDR1 is MNHEY and CDR2 SMNVEV (reference sequence). Trimming took 3 bases from V and 1 from J; bases not matched to a gene: 2. The CDR3 loop is CASSFDRANTEAFF. The CDR3 DNA reads TGTGCCAGCAGTTTTGACAGGGCGAACACTGAAGCTTTCTTT.

This clone was seen a single time. At one end, the junction sequence differs from germline, possibly due to a read error. The rearrangement links TRBV7-7 to TRBJ2-1; 9 nucleotides match TRBD1. The CDR3 loop spans 15 amino acids. Germline V gene data show CDR1 as SSHAT and CDR2 as FNYEAQ (reference sequence). The CDR3: CASSPDRGPYNEQFF. The CDR3 DNA is TGTGCTAGCAGCCCGGACAGGGGCCCATACAATGAGCAGTTCTTC. Based on the CDR3 plus reference TRBV7-7 and TRBJ2-1, the full variable domain is GAGVSQSPRYKVTKRGQDVTLRCDPISSHATLYWYQQALGQGPEFLTYFNYEAQPDKSGLPSDRFSAERPEGSISTLTIQRTEQRDSAMYRCASSPDRGPYNEQFFGPGTRLTVL.

The V gene is TRBV18, the J gene TRBJ1-2; unclear D gene. Germline CDR1 is KGHSH and CDR2 is LQKENI. With 3 bases removed from V and 2 bases from J, the gap between germline ends came to 13 bases. The CDR3 is made up of 15 amino acids. CDR3 sequence reads: CASSPQGSGNYGYTF. The CDR3 DNA follows: TGTGCCAGCTCACCTCAAGGGTCGGGGAACTATGGCTACACCTTC.

This clone was detected once. The chain joins TRBV7-2 to TRBJ1-3, with no clear D. Per the germline V gene, CDR1 is SGHTA and CDR2 is FQGNSA. Trimming stripped 5 bases from V and 4 bases from J, with 18 bases between. The CDR3 contains 16 residues. The CDR3 sequence is CASSIRGTSSGNTIYF. DNA for the CDR3: TGTGCCAGCAGCATCCGGGGTACATCCTCCGGAAACACCATATATTTT.

The J gene is TRBJ2-5, the V gene TRBV7-3; D is undetermined. V was trimmed by 2 bases and J by 2 bases, leaving 12 bases between them. This CDR3 comprises 15 residues. Per germline, CDR1 SGHTA and CDR2 FQGTGA. The CDR3 DNA follows: TGTGCCAGCAGCTTAGAACCGACAACTCAAGAGACCCAGTACTTC. It encodes CASSLEPTTQETQYF.

The table lists this clone with a few counts. The gene calls are TRBV15 and TRBJ2-1; 11 bases agree with TRBD2. Germline CDR1 LNHNV, CDR2 YYDKDF (reference sequence). CDR3 length equals 15 residues. The trim removed 0 bases at V and 8 bases at J, leaving 3 bases unmatched. The CDR3, as DNA: TGTGCCACCAGCAGAGAATCTAGCGGGAGGTATGAGCAGTTCTTC. Amino acids: CATSRESSGRYEQFF.

This chain connects TRBV6-5 to TRBJ2-7; 11 bases line up with TRBD2. This CDR3 comprises 15 residues. Germline V gene lookup returns CDR1 MNHEY and CDR2 SVGAGI. V was clipped by 9 bases and J by 2 bases; unmatched bases: 9. CDR3 loop: CARDTGTSGTYEQYF. As DNA, the CDR3 is TGTGCCAGAGATACCGGGACTAGCGGAACCTACGAGCAGTACTTC.

This clone was detected only once. The rearrangement links TRBV19 to TRBJ2-1; a weak D match, TRBD2 (7 bases). This CDR3 has 15 amino acids. In germline, CDR1 is LNHDA, CDR2 SQIVND (reference sequence). The V end was cut by 4 bases, the J end by 0 bases, with 10 bases between. The CDR3 nucleotides are TGTGCCAGTAGTAAGGGAGGGGGCTCCTACAATGAGCAGTTCTTC. Residues: CASSKGGGSYNEQFF.

This rearrangement joins TRBV27 to TRBJ2-5; 11 bases are shared with TRBD2. V lost 5 bases and J lost 2; bases outside the gene matches: 4. The germline CDR1 and CDR2 sequences are MNHEY and SMNVEV (reference sequence). This CDR3 is built from 15 residues. The CDR3 spells CASSHGTSGQETQYF. CDR3 DNA: TGTGCCAGCAGTCACGGGACTAGCGGTCAAGAGACCCAGTACTTC.

The rearrangement uses TRBV19 and TRBJ2-1, with a possible D match to TRBD1 (6 bases). This CDR3 spans 16 amino acids. CDR1 and CDR2 (germline): LNHDA, SQIVND (reference sequence). V lost 5 bases to trimming and J lost 0 bases, with 14 bases between them. CDR3 bases: TGTGCCAGTAGTCCGTCGGGACAAAGCTCCTACAATGAGCAGTTCTTC. This gives the protein CASSPSGQSSYNEQFF. The variable domain in full, completed from reference TRBV19 and TRBJ2-1, reads DGGITQSPKYLFRKEGQNVTLSCEQNLNHDAMYWYRQDPGQGLRLIYYSQIVNDFQKGDIAEGYSVSREKKESFPLTVTSAQKNPTAFYLCASSPSGQSSYNEQFFGPGTRLTVL.

The chain employs TRBV2 and TRBJ1-2; the D is unclear. V lost 3 bases, J lost 4 bases, and 15 bases lay in between. Per germline, CDR1 SNHLY and CDR2 FYNNEI. The CDR3 loop spans 15 amino acids. The CDR3 reads CASSDWSNGLYGYTF. CDR3 sequence (DNA): TGTGCCAGCAGTGATTGGTCCAATGGCCTCTATGGCTACACCTTC.

This clone has only one observation. This chain joins TRBV2 and TRBJ2-5; TRBD2 aligns across 8 bases. V shed 4 bases and J 7 bases; nucleotides not matched to a gene: 11. Looked up from germline, CDR1 is SNHLY and CDR2 is FYNNEI. The CDR3 covers 15 residues. The CDR3 is CASSVGSGGTATQYF. DNA of the CDR3: TGTGCCAGCAGTGTAGGCAGCGGGGGCACCGCGACCCAGTACTTC.

The chain links TRBV30 to TRBJ1-4; 10 nucleotides align to TRBD1. Germline V gives CDR1 GTSNPN, CDR2 SVGIG (reference sequence). The V gene end was trimmed by 2 bases and the J gene end by 3 bases; junction bases not matched to a gene: 12. There are 18 residues in the CDR3. As DNA, the CDR3 is TGTGCCTGGAGTCGGGACAGGGGCCATGCGGCCCCTAATGAAAAACTGTTTTTT. Its protein product is CAWSRDRGHAAPNEKLFF.